This TCR beta chain is drawn from a study of T cells after posttransplantation cyclophosphamide. Method: immunoSEQ multiplex PCR; TCRdb's copy keeps in-frame clones and lacks some. There are around 34,000 clones in the sample, none observed a single time. Peripheral blood was collected from the related graft donor on the marrow donation day. Notes on the study in general: Later post-transplant blood repertoires were often dominated by donor CD8+ memory clones.

In its sample, this clone was seen many times. Its antigen is still unknown. Between the trimmed V and J ends, which lost 2 bases and 1 base, there was a span of 9 bases. The germline V gene encodes CDR1 MNHEY and CDR2 SVGEGT. CDR3 length: 14 residues. The sequence derives from a woman aged 45-65 years in good health and a related stem cell transplant donor. Sequenced material: PBMCs. The V and J genes are TRBV6-2 or TRBV6-3 and TRBJ2-7, with D maybe TRBD1 (6 bases). This CDR3 is CASSYPTGSYEQYF. DNA of the CDR3: TGTGCCAGCAGTTACCCGACAGGATCCTACGAGCAGTACTTC.